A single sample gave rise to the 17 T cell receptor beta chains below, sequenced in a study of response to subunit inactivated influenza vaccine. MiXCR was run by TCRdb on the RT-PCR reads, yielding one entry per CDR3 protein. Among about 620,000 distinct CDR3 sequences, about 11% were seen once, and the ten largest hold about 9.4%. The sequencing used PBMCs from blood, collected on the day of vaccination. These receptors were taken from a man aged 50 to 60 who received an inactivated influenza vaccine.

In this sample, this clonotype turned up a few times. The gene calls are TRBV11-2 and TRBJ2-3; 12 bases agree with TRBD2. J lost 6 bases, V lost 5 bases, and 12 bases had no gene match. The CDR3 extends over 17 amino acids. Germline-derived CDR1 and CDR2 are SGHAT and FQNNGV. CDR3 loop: CASSLPSGGALLDTQYF. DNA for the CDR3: TGTGCCAGCAGCCTTCCTAGCGGGGGGGCCCTTTTGGATACGCAGTATTTT.

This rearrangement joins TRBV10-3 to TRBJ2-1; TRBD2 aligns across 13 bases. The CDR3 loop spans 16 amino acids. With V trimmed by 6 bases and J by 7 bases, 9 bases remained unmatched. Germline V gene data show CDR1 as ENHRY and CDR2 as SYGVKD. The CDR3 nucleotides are TGTGCCATCAGAGAATGGACTAGCGGGGGCCTGAATGAGCAGTTCTTC. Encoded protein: CAIREWTSGGLNEQFF.

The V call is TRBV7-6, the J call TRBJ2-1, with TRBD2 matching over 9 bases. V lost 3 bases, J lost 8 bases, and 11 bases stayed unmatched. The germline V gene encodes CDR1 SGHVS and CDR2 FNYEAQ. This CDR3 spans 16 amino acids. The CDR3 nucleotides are TGTGCCAGCAGCTTCCTAGCGGGATACCTTTCCGATGAGCAGTTCTTC. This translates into CASSFLAGYLSDEQFF.

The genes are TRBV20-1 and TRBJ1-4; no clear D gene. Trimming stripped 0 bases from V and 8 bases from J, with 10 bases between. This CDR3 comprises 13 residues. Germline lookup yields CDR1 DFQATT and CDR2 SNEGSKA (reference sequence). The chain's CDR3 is CSARDGPVEKLFF. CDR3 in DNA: TGCAGTGCTAGAGATGGGCCCGTGGAAAAACTGTTTTTT.

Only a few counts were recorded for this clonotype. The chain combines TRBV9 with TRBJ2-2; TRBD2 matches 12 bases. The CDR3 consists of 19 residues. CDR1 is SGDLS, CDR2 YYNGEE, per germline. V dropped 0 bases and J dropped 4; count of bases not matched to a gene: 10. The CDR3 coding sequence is TGTGCCAGCAGCGTAGTTGATGGGGGACTAGCGGGTACCACCGGGGAGCTGTTTTTT. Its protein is CASSVVDGGLAGTTGELFF. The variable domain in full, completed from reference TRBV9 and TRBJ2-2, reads DSGVTQTPKHLITATGQRVTLRCSPRSGDLSVYWYQQSLDQGLQFLIQYYNGEERAKGNILERFSAQQFPDLHSELNLSSLELGDSALYFCASSVVDGGLAGTTGELFFGEGSRLTVL.

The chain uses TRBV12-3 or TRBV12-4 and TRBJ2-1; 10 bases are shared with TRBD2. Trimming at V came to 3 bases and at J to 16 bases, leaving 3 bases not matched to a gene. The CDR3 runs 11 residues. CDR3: CASSFGTSDFF. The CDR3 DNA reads TGTGCCAGCAGTTTTGGGACTAGCGACTTCTTC.

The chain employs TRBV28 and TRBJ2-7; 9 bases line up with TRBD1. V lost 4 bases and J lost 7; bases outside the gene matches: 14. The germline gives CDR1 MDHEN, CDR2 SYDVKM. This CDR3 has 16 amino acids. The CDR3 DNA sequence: TGTGCCAGCAGTTCATCCGGGACAGGGAGGATGAGGGAGCAGTACTTC. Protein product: CASSSSGTGRMREQYF.

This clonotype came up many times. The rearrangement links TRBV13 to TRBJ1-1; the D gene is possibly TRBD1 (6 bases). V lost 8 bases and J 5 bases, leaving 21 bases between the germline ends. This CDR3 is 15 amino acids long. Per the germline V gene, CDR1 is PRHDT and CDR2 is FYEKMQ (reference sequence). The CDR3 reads CASRIWGQGRTEAFF. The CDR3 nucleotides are TGTGCCAGCCGCATATGGGGGCAAGGGCGGACTGAAGCTTTCTTT.

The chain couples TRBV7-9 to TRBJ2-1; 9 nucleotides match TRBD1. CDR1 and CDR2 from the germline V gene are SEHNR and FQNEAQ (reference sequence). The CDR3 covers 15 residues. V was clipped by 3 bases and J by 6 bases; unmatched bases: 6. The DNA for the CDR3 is TGTGCCAGCAGCTTTGTGACAGGGGGAATCAATGAGCAGTTCTTC. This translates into CASSFVTGGINEQFF.

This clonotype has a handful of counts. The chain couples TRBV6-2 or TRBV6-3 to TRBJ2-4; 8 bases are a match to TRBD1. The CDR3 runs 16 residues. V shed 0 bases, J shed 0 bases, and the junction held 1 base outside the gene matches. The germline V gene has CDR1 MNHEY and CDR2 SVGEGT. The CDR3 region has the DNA TGTGCCAGCAGTTACTCGGACAGGGTAGCCAAAAACATTCAGTACTTC. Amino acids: CASSYSDRVAKNIQYF.

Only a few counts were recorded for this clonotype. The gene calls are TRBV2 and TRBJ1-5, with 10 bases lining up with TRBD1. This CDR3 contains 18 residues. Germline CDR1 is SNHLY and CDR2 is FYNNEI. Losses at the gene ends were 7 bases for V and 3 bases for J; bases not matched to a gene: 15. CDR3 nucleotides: TGTGCCAGCAAGCAACCGGGACAGGGGACTGGGGTCAATCAGCCCCAGCATTTT. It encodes CASKQPGQGTGVNQPQHF.

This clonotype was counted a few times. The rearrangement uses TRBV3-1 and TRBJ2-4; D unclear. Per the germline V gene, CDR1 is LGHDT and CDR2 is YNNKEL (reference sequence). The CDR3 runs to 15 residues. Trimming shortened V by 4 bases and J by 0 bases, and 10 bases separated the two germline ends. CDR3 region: CASSPDWKAKNIQYF. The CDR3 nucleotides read TGTGCCAGCAGCCCCGACTGGAAAGCCAAAAACATTCAGTACTTC.

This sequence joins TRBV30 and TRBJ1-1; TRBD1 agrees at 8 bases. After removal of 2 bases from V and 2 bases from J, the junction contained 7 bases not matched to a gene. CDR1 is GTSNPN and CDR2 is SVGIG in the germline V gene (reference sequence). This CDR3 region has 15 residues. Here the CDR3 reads CAWSTSGQGNTEAFF. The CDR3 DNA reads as TGTGCCTGGAGTACGAGCGGACAGGGCAACACTGAAGCTTTCTTT.

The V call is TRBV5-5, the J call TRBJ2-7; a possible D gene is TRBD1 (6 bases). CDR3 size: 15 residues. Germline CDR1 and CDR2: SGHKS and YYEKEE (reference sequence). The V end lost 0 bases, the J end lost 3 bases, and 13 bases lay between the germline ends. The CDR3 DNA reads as TGTGCCAGCAGCTTGGATCCAGGGGTGTACTACGAGCAGTACTTC. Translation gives CASSLDPGVYYEQYF.

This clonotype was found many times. The CDR3 nucleotides are TGTGCCAGCAGTTACTCGGCAGCTGGCTACACCTTC. It yields the protein CASSYSAAGYTF. The genes are TRBV6-2 or TRBV6-3 and TRBJ1-2, with unresolved D. V lost 0 bases and J lost 7, with 6 bases in between. CDR3 length equals 12 residues. CDR1 and CDR2 from the germline V gene are MNHEY and SVGEGT.

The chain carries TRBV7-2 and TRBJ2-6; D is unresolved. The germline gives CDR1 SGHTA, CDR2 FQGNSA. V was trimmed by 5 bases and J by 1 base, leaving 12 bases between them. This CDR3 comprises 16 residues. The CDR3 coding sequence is TGTGCCAGCAGCACCAATATTATATCTGGGGCCAACGTCCTGACTTTC. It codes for CASSTNIISGANVLTF.

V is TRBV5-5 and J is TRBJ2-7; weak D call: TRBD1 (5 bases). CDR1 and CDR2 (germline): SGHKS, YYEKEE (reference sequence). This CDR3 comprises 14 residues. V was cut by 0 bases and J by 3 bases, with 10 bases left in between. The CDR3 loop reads CASSLEPGRYEQYF. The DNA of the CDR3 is TGTGCCAGCAGCTTGGAGCCAGGGCGCTACGAGCAGTACTTC.